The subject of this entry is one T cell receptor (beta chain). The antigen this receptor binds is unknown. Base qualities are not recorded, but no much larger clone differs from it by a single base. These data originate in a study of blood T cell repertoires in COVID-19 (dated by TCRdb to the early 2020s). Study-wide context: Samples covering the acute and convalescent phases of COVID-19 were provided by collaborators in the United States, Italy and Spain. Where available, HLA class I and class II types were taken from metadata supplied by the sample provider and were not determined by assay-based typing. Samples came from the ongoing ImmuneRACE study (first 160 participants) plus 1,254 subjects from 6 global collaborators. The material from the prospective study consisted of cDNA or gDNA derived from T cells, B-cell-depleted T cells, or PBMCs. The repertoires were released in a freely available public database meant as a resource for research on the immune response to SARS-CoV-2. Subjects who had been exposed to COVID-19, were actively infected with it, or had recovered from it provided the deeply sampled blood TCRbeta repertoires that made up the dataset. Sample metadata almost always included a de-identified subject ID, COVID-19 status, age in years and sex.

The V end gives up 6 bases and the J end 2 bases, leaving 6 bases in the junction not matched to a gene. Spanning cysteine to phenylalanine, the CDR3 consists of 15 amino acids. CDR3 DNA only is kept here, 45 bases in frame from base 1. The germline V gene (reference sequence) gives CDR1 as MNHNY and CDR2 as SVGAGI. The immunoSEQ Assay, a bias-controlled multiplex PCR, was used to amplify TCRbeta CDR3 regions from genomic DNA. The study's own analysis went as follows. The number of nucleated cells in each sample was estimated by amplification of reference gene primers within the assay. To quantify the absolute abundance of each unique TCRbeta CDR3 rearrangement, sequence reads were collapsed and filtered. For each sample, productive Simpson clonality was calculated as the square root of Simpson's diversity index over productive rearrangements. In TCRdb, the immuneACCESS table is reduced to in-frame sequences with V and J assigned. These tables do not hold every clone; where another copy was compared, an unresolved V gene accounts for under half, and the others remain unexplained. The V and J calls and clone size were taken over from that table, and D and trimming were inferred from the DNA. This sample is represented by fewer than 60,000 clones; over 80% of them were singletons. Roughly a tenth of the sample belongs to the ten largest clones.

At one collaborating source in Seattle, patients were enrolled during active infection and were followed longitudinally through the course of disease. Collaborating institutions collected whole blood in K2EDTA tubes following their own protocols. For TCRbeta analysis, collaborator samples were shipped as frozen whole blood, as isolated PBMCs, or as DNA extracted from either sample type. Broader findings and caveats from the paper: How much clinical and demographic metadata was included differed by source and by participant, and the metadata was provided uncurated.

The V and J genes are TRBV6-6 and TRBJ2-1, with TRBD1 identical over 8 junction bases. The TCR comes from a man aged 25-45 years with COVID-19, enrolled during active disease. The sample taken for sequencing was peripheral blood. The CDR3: CASSFDRGAYNEQFF. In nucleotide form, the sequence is TGTGCCAGCAGCTTCGACAGGGGAGCCTACAATGAGCAGTTCTTC.